This T cell receptor beta chain was obtained from a study of shared clonotypes between healthy human individuals. A remark on this clone: Its antigen remains unidentified.

The sorted-subset replicate PCRs were given roughly 190 ng DNA, which is approximately 30,000 T cell genomes. Clones were sequenced by immunoSEQ multiplex PCR, and TCRdb holds only the in-frame ones, with some missing. Of 2 million to 2.5 million clones listed, just under 95% are singletons. The V gene lost 1 base and the J gene lost 2 bases, with 10 bases spanning the gap. The CDR3 consists of 15 residues. Per germline, CDR1 SGHRS and CDR2 YFSETQ. Study results and caveats: Among a handful of donors, approximately 4.6% of naive CD4 clonotypes were found in common. Unshared clonotypes carried lower generation probabilities than those common to all four donors.

Every donor, a Caucasian adult, lived in Nashville, Tennessee. This sequence originates from a man aged 18 to 29 in good health. Some clones in this sample may be carry-over from other donors' samples. The material sequenced was naive CD4+ T cells from PBMCs. The subset denotes: CD45RA+ positively selected. The gene calls are TRBV5-1 and TRBJ2-1; the D gene is possibly TRBD2 (6 bases). The CDR3 bases are TGCGCCAGCAGCTTGACTAGCCTCCCCTACAATGAGCAGTTCTTC. Amino acid sequence: CASSLTSLPYNEQFF.